The TCR beta chain under discussion was sequenced for a study of T cell responses to AZD1222 COVID-19 vaccine. The germline V gene encodes CDR1 SGHKS and CDR2 YYEKEE (reference sequence). The CDR3 totals 14 residues. Deletions cut 1 base from V and 5 bases from J, with 12 bases between. Sequencing used immunoSEQ multiplex PCR; TCRdb keeps in-frame clones, though not all of them. The top ten hold 1% to 1.5% of the sample, which has 150,000 or so clones, 92% seen once. The TCR was taken from an adult who received the AZD1222 COVID-19 vaccine. This rearrangement joins TRBV5-5 to TRBJ1-2, with D possibly matching TRBD1 (6 bases). The sequenced sample was peripheral blood, obtained 28 days after the second AZD1222 dose. CDR3 region: CASSLTPRGYGYTF. CDR3 bases: TGTGCCAGCAGCTTGACGCCCAGGGGTTATGGCTACACCTTC.